This T cell receptor (beta chain) was profiled in a study of early T cells in non-severe SARS-CoV-2 infection. V lost 8 bases and J lost 2, with 13 bases in between. Germline V CDR1 and CDR2: SGHVS, FQNEAQ. CDR3 length: 13 amino acids. Unique molecular identifiers (one per individual cDNA molecule) were attached. TCRdb ran MiXCR on the 5' RACE reads and lists one entry per CDR3 protein. The top ten clones hold 4.7% of a sample with roughly 75,000 distinct CDR3 sequences, 11% of them seen once. This clonotype was detected only a few times. Sequencing was carried out using whole blood. The receptor was derived from an adult who was a healthcare worker with PCR-confirmed SARS-CoV-2 infection or an uninfected control (not recorded which). The rearrangement joins TRBV7-8 to TRBJ2-7; a possible D gene is TRBD1 (6 bases). The CDR3 sequence is CASGQGQPYEQYF. The CDR3 bases are TGTGCCAGCGGCCAGGGGCAGCCCTACGAGCAGTACTTC. Full variable domain (outside the CDR3, taken from reference TRBV7-8 and TRBJ2-7): GAGVSQSPRYKVAKRGQDVALRCDPISGHVSLFWYQQALGQGPEFLTYFQNEAQLDKSGLPSDRFFAERPEGSVSTLKIQRTQQEDSAVYLCASGQGQPYEQYFGPGTRLTVT.